This T cell receptor beta chain was documented in a study of Ad26.COV2.S vaccination and SARS-CoV-2 variants (dated by TCRdb to about 2021). With respect to the entire study: Vaccine-arm donors were drawn from COV1001, a multicentre, randomized, double-blind, placebo-controlled phase I-IIa trial of Ad26.COV2.S in healthy adults. Investigators did not know the trial group allocation while performing experiments and assessing outcomes. Participants in the trial were split at random into five groups of five each, receiving low-dose or high-dose Ad26.COV2.S once or twice, or else placebo on both occasions. The TCR-sequenced set comprised about 32 samples: approximately 19 Ad26.COV2.S vaccine recipients, 5 placebo recipients and 8 SARS-CoV-2 convalescent individuals. TCRbeta repertoire sequencing was used to assess the specificity and breadth of SARS-CoV-2-reactive T cell receptors after Ad26.COV2.S vaccination. Ad26.COV2.S was administered intramuscularly at 5 x 10^10 or 1 x 10^11 viral particles, either as a single shot or as two shots given 56 days apart.

What the work shows at the level of the full study, not this receptor alone: Ad26.COV2.S recipients had higher spike-specific TCR breadth than placebo recipients (P = 0.0014). Comparable non-spike TCR breadth was observed between vaccine and placebo recipients, consistent with only spike being contained in the vaccine. After vaccination, substantial breadth of spike-specific CD8+ and CD4+ T cell responses was reported. It was noted by the authors that total T cell responses may have been underestimated by the TCR breadth and depth analyses. The study was not powered for comparison of responses between vaccine doses or regimens.

The intended sense of this specimen's treatment or condition label: around 19 received Ad26.COV2.S at low or high dose, single or two shots; five or six received placebo; per-sample allocation not given. Repertoires of vaccine and placebo recipients were sequenced from samples taken on day 63 after the first injection. Cohort 1b enrolled about two dozen adults aged 18-55 years at a single site in Boston, USA, between 29 July and 7 August 2020. As a vaccine, Ad26.COV2.S was a replication-incompetent adenovirus type 26 vector that expressed a prefusion-stabilized SARS-CoV-2 spike protein derived from the original Wuhan strain. The immunoSEQ Assay was used to sequence TCRbeta CDR3 regions. After extraction, genomic DNA underwent amplification by bias-controlled multiplex PCR, followed by high-throughput sequencing. The published analysis was carried out like this. Collapsing and filtering of sequences were performed to quantify the absolute abundance of each unique TCRbeta CDR3 region. T cell fraction was estimated by normalization of TCRbeta template counts to usable DNA, with usable DNA being measured through amplification of reference genes present in all nucleated cells. Repertoire TCRs were annotated as SARS-CoV-2-specific by exact matching of V gene, CDR3 amino acid sequence and J gene to a known reactive TCR set. The reference SARS-CoV-2 TCR set was obtained from MIRA and was filtered for enrichment in COVID-19-positive ImmuneCODE repertoires, whereby public or cross-reactive TCRs were removed. Drawing on the MIRA antigens, annotated TCRs were analysed further at the level of specific ORF or position within ORF. Breadth was defined as annotated unique rearrangements over total unique productive rearrangements; depth was the summed frequency of those rearrangements. TCR breadth was compared between groups using two-sided Wilcoxon rank-sum tests. Entries here come from immuneACCESS through TCRdb and include only in-frame sequences with V and J called. Some clones fail to appear in such tables; in the studies checked, an unresolved V gene covers under half of the shortfall, and the cause of the remainder is unknown. V and J calls and clone size come straight from that table; D and trimming were deduced from the DNA. The sample table holds around 350,000 clones, of which approximately 84% were seen once. Jointly, the top ten make up less than 4% of the sample.

Spanning cysteine to phenylalanine, the CDR3 consists of 13 amino acids. Of all the DNA, just the CDR3 is kept, 39 bases in frame from base 1. CDR1 and CDR2 are drawn from the germline V gene (reference sequence): LGHDT, YNNKEL. Turning to this clone: This clone's antigen is unknown. The junction does not match germline at one end; this may be a read error.

The sequenced sample was peripheral blood, obtained in a trial of Ad26.COV2.S vaccine versus placebo. The receptor chain draws on TRBV3-1 (or the pseudogene TRBV3-2) and TRBJ2-1, with no reliable assignment of the D segment. The clonotype comes from a person between 18 and 59 years old who received the Ad26.COV2.S COVID-19 vaccine or a placebo. The DNA sequence follows: TGTGCCAGCAGCCAAGAGGGCTACAGTGAGCAGTTCTTC. Its protein reads: CASSQEGYSEQFF.